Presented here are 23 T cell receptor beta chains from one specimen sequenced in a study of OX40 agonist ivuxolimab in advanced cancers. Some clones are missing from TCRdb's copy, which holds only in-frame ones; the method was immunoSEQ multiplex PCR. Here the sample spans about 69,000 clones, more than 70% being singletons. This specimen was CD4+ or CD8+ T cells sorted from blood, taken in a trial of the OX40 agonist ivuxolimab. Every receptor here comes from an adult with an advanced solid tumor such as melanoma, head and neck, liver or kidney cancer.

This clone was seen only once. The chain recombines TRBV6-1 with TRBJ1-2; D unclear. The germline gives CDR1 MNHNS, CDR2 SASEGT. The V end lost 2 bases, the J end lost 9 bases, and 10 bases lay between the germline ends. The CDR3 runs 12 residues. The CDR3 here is CASSESGLSYTF. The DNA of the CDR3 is TGTGCCAGCAGTGAAAGCGGGTTGAGCTACACCTTC.

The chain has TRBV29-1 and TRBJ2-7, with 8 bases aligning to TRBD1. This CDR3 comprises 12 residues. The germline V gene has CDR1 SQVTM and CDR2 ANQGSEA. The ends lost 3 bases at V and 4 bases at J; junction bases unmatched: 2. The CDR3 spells CSVDRTGYEQYF. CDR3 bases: TGCAGCGTTGACAGGACAGGGTACGAGCAGTACTTC.

The CDR3 reads CAISLAGGSTDTQYF. Here the CDR3 DNA reads TGTGCCATCAGCCTAGCGGGGGGGAGCACAGATACGCAGTATTTT. V gene TRBV10-3 combines with J gene TRBJ2-3; 12 positions match TRBD2. After removal of 6 bases from V and 0 bases from J, the junction contained 1 base not matched to a gene. Germline CDR1 reads ENHRY; CDR2 reads SYGVKD. CDR3 length: 15 amino acids.

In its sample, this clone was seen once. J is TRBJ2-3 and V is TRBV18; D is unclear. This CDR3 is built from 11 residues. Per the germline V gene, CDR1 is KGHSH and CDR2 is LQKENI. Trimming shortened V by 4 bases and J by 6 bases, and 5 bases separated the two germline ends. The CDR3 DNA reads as TGTGCCAGCTCACTCGAGGATACGCAGTATTTT. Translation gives CASSLEDTQYF.

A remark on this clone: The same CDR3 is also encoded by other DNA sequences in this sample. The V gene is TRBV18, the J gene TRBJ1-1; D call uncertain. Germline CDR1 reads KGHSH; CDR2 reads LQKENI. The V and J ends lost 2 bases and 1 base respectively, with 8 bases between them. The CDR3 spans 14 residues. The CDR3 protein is CASSPGPGNTEAFF. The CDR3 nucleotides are TGTGCCAGCTCACCAGGGCCAGGGAACACTGAAGCTTTCTTT.

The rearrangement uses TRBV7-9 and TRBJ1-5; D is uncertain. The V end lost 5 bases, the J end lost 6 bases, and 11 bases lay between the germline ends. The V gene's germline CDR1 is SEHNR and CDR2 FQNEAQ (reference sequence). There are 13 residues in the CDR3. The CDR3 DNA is TGTGCCAGCAGCCCGGAGGTCGGTCAGCCCCAGCATTTT. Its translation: CASSPEVGQPQHF. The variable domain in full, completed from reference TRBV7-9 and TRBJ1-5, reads DTGVSQNPRHKITKRGQNVTFRCDPISEHNRLYWYRQTLGQGPEFLTYFQNEAQLEKSRLLSDRFSAERPKGSFSTLEIQRTEQGDSAMYLCASSPEVGQPQHFGDGTRLSIL.

The CDR3 DNA follows: TGTGCCAGCAGGAACAGAGTCCAAGAGACCCAGTACTTC. This codes for CASRNRVQETQYF. The rearrangement uses TRBV6-5 and TRBJ2-5; D gene unclear. Germline CDR1 is MNHEY and CDR2 is SVGAGI. The CDR3 consists of 13 residues. Trimming cost V 6 bases and J 1 base, with 9 bases left between them.

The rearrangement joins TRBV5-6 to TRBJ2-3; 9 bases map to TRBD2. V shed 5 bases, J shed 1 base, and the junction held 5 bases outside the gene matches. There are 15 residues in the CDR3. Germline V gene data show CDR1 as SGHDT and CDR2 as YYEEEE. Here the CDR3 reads CASRSTSGGTDTQYF. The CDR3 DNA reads TGTGCCAGCAGGTCGACTAGCGGAGGCACAGATACGCAGTATTTT.

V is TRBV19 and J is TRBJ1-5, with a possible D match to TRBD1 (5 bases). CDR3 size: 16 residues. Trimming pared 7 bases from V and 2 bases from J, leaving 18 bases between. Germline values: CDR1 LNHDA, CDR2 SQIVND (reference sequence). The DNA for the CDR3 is TGTGCCAGTACCCATTACGGGGGAGGGGGCAATCAGCCCCAGCATTTT. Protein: CASTHYGGGGNQPQHF.

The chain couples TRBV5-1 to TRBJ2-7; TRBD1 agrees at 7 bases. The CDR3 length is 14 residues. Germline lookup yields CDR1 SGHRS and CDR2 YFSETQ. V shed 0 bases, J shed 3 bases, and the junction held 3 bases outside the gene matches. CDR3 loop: CASSLVGDSYEQYF. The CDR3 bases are TGCGCCAGCAGCTTGGTCGGGGACAGCTACGAGCAGTACTTC.

CDR3 DNA: TGTGCCAGCAGTGAGGCGAAGGGCAGGGGCCACAATGAGCAGTTCTTC. Translation: CASSEAKGRGHNEQFF. This chain joins TRBV6-1 and TRBJ2-1; D might be TRBD1 (6 bases). Trimming pared 3 bases from V and 5 bases from J, leaving 17 bases between. The CDR3 spans 16 residues. Germline lookup yields CDR1 MNHNS and CDR2 SASEGT.

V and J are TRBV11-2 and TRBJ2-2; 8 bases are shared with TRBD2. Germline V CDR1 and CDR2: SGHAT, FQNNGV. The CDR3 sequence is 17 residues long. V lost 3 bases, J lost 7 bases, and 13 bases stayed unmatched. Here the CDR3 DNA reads TGTGCCAGCAGCTTTGAACTAGCGGTCCCCGGGGGCGGGGAGCTGTTTTTT. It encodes CASSFELAVPGGGELFF.

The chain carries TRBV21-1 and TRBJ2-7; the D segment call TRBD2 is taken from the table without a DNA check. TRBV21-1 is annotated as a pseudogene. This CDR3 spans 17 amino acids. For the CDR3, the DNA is TGTGCCAGCAGCAAAGTGGGCGGGGGACTAGGGTCCTACGAGCAGTACTTC. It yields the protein CASSKVGGGLGSYEQYF.

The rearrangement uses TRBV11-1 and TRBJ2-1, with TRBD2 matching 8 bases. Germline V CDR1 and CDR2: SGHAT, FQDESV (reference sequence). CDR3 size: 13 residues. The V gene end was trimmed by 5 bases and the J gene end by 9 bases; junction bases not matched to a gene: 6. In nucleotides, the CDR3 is TGTGCCAGCAGCAGGAACCGGGGGGGTGAGCAGTTCTTC. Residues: CASSRNRGGEQFF. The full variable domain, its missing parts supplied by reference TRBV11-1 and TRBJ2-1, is EAEVAQSPRYKITEKSQAVAFWCDPISGHATLYWYRQILGQGPELLVQFQDESVVDDSQLPKDRFSAERLKGVDSTLKIQPAELGDSAMYLCASSRNRGGEQFFGPGTRLTVL.

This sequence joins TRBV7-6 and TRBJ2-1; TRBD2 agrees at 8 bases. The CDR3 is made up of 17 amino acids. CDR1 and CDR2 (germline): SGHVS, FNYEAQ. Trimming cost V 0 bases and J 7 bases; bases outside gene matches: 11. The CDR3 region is CASSLARPGLGGNEQFF. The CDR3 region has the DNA TGTGCCAGCAGCTTAGCTAGACCGGGACTAGGTGGGAATGAGCAGTTCTTC.

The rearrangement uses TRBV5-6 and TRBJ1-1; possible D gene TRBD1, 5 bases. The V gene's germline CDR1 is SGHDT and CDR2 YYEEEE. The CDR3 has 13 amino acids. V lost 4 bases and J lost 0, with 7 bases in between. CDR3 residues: CASSVQVNTEAFF. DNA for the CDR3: TGTGCCAGCAGCGTACAGGTGAACACTGAAGCTTTCTTT.

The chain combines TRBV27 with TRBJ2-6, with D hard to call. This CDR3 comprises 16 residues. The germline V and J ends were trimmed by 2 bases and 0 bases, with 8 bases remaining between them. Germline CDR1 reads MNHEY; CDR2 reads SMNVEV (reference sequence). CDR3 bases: TGTGCCAGCAGTTTACGCAGGTACTCTGGGGCCAACGTCCTGACTTTC. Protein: CASSLRRYSGANVLTF.

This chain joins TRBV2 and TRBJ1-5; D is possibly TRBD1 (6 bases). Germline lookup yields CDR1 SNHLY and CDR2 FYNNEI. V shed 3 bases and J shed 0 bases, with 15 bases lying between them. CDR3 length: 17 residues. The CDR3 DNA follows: TGTGCCAGCAGTGAGAGGGGGACGGCCTATAGCAATCAGCCCCAGCATTTT. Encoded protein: CASSERGTAYSNQPQHF.

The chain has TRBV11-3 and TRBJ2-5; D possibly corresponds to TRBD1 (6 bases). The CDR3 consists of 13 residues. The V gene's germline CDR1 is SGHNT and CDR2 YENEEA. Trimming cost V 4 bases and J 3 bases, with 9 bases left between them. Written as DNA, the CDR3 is TGTGCCAGCAGCTCGAGGACAGAAGAGACCCAGTACTTC. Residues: CASSSRTEETQYF.

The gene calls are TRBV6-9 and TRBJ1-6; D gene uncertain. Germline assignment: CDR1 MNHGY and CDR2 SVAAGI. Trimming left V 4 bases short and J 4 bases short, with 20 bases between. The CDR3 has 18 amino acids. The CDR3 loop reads CASSLRIQTVEYNSPLHF. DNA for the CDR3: TGTGCCAGCAGTTTAAGGATACAGACCGTGGAGTATAATTCACCCCTCCACTTT.

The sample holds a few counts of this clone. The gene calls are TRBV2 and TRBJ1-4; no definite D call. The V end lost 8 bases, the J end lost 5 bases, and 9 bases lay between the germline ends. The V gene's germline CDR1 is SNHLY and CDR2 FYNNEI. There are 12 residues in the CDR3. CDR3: CASGQENEKLFF. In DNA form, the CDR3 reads TGTGCCAGCGGGCAGGAAAATGAAAAACTGTTTTTT.

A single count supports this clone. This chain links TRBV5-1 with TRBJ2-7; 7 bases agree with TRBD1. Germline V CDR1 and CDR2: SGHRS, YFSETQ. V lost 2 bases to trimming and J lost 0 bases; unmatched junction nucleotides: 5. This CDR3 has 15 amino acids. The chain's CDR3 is CASSLTGAFSYEQYF. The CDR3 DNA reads TGCGCCAGCAGCTTAACAGGGGCATTCTCCTACGAGCAGTACTTC.

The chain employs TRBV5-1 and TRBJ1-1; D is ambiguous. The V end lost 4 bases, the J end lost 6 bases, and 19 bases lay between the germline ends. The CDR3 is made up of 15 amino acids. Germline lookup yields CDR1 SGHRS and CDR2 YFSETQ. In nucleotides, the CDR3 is TGCGCCAGCAGCCCGGGAGGCCCGGCAAGGGCTGAAGCTTTCTTT. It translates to CASSPGGPARAEAFF.